What follows describes a single T cell receptor (beta chain). Its antigen is unknown. Gene names and germline match the mouse. Read sequence stops 1 residue before the CDR3 end, and the germline J gene provides the missing end. The germline CDR1 and CDR2 sequences are SGHDT and FRDEAV. This CDR3 has 12 residues. V shed 4 bases and J shed 4 bases, with 8 bases lying between them. The data were taken from a study of tissue T cells after allogeneic stem cell transplantation. The repertoire was sequenced with immunoSEQ multiplex PCR; TCRdb's copy has only in-frame clones and lacks some. The sample shows about 8,700 clones, 44% of them seen only once. The study, taken as a whole, reports: Which tissue TCRs were alloreactive or antigen-specific was not determined. Some clones might be persisting host cells. Only a limited share of tissue TCRs appeared in blood or spleen.

Time point defined: mouse harvest day 7 after allogeneic transplant. Mouse grafts combined 10^7 T-cell-depleted bone marrow cells with 10^6 splenic CD5+ T cells. This sequence was found in a female BALB/c mouse given C57BL/6 T cells with graft-versus-host disease after an allogeneic hematopoietic cell transplant. The sample comprised skin. V gene TRBV14 combines with J gene TRBJ1-1; no clear D gene. CDR3 DNA, as far as it was read: TGTGCCAGCAGTCTCGCGGGCACAGAAGTCTTC. Encoded protein: CASSLAGTEVF. The full CDR3 is CASSLAGTEVFF.